This section outlines one T cell receptor beta chain sequence together with its context. Its antigen is still unknown. Profiled with immunoSEQ multiplex PCR; TCRdb holds only in-frame clones, not every one. Of 60,000 to 75,000 clones detected, more than 65% appear once; the ten largest clones hold over 4.5%. This record comes from a study of vaccination effects on CD4 cells after COVID-19. This CDR3 spans 16 amino acids. V was cut by 4 bases and J by 6 bases, with 19 bases left in between. In germline, CDR1 is SNHLY, CDR2 FYNNEI. Antigen-specific CD4+ T cells were expanded with viral peptide pools in the ViraFEST assay before sequencing. Following a 10-day culture, CD4+ T cells were purified. Documented for the person is a PCR-confirmed SARS-CoV-2 infection occurring between March and December 2020. The researchers cultured 1.5 million to 2 million PBMC per well with about 10 IU/ml IL-2 and roughly 9.1 ug/ml peptides.

The clonotype comes from a human donor who had a prior SARS-CoV-2 infection. Sample: CD4+ T cells from PBMCs cultured with HIV peptides, taken before COVID-19 vaccination. Sample subset: HIV-1 Nef peptide pool negative control/reference culture. The chain employs TRBV2 and TRBJ1-5; D may be TRBD1 (6 bases). The CDR3 loop is CASSGGTGLRVQPQHF. The DNA for the CDR3 is TGTGCCAGCAGTGGGGGTACAGGGTTAAGGGTTCAGCCCCAGCATTTT.